The entry below describes one T cell receptor (beta chain). As yet, its antigen is unknown. The CDR3 runs to 15 residues. V lost 3 bases to trimming and J lost 3 bases, with 12 bases between them. The data belong to a study of blood T cells in healthy people across ages. On the study more broadly: Capture via template switching afforded approximately one barcoded beta molecule per two T cells. General study points: Both higher diversity and more naive CD4+ cells marked long-lived donors when set against aged donors.

For the second PCR, which ran for 7 to 11 cycles, a sample-barcoded 5' primer and a J-beta primer mix were used. TCRdb analysed the 5' RACE reads with MiXCR anew, one entry per CDR3 protein. Here the sample spans 700,000 to 850,000 distinct CDR3 sequences, around half being singletons. Sequenced sample: blood. The chain carries TRBV12-3 or TRBV12-4 and TRBJ2-1, with D hard to call. The sequence was obtained from an older man in good health. The CDR3 loop is CASSFGGVGYNEQFF. In DNA form, the CDR3 reads TGTGCCAGCAGTTTCGGTGGAGTGGGCTACAATGAGCAGTTCTTC.